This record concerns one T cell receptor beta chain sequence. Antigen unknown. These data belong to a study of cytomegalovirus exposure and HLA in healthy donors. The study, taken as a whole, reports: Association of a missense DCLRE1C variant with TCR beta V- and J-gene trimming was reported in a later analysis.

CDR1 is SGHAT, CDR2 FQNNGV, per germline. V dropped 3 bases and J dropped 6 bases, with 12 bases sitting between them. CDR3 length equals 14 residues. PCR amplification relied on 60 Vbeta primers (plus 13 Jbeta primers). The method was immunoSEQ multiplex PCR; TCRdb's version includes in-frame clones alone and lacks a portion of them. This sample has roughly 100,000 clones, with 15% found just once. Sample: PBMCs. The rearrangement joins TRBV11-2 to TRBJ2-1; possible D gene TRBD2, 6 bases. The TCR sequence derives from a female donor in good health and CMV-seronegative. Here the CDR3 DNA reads TGTGCCAGCAGCTTGACTAGAGTTGGCAATGAGCAGTTCTTC. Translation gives CASSLTRVGNEQFF.